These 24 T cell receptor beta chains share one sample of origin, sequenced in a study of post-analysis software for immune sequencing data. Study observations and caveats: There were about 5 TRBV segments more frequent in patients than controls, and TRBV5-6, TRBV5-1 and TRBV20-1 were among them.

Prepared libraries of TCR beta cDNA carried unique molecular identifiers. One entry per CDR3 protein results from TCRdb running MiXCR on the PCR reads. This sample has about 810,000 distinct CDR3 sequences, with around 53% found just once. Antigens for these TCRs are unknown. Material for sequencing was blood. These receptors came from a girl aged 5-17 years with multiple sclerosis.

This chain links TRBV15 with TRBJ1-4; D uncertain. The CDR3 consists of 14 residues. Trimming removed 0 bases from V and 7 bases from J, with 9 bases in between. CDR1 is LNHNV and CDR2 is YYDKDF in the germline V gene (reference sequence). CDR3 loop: CATSRDGLSEKLFF. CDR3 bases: TGTGCCACCAGCAGAGATGGACTCAGTGAAAAACTGTTTTTT. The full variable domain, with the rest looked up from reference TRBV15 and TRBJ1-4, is DAMVIQNPRYQVTQFGKPVTLSCSQTLNHNVMYWYQQKSSQAPKLLFHYYDKDFNNEADTPDNFQSRRPNTSFCFLDIRSPGLGDTAMYLCATSRDGLSEKLFFGSGTQLSVL.

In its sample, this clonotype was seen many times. The CDR3 here is CASSSRTGAGNEQFF. The CDR3 nucleotides read TGTGCCAGCAGTTCACGGACAGGGGCAGGCAATGAGCAGTTCTTC. The rearrangement joins TRBV27 to TRBJ2-1; TRBD1 aligns across 9 bases. CDR1 MNHEY and CDR2 SMNVEV come from the germline V gene (reference sequence). Unmatched junction bases numbered 7, after V lost 4 bases and J lost 6 bases. There are 15 residues in the CDR3.

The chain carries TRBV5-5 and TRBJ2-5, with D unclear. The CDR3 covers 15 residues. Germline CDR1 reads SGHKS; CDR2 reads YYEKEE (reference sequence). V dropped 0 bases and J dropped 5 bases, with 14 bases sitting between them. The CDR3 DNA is TGTGCCAGCAGCTTGGATGTCCGTGCGCGGGAGACCCAGTACTTC. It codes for CASSLDVRARETQYF.

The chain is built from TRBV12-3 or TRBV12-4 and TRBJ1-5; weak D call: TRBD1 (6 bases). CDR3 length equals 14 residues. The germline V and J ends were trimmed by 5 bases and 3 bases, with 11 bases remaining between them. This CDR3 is CASSRTASNQPQHF. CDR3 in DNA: TGTGCCAGCAGTAGGACAGCCTCCAATCAGCCCCAGCATTTT.

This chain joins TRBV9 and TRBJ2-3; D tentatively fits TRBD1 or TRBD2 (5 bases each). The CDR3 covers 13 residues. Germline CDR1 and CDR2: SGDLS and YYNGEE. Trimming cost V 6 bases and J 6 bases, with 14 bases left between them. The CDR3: CASNPEGFDTQYF. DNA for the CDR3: TGTGCCAGCAATCCCGAGGGGTTTGATACGCAGTATTTT.

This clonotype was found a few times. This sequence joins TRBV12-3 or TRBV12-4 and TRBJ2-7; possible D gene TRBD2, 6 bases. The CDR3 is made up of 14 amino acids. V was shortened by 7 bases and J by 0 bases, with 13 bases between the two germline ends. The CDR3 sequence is CASTWDSSSYEQYF. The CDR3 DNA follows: TGTGCCAGCACCTGGGACTCCAGCTCCTACGAGCAGTACTTC.

The CDR3 region has the DNA TGCGCCAGCAGCCAAGTTTCTGACTATTACCAAGAGACCCAGTACTTC. Translating gives CASSQVSDYYQETQYF. The chain uses TRBV4-1 and TRBJ2-5; possibly TRBD2 for D (5 bases). Per the germline V gene, CDR1 is MGHRA and CDR2 is YSYEKL. The CDR3 loop spans 16 amino acids. V shed 1 base and J shed 0 bases, with 12 bases lying between them.

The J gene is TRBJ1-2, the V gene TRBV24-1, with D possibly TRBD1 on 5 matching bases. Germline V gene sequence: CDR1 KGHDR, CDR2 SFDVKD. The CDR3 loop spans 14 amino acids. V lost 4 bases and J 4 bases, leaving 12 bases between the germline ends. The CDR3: CATSDSGTAYGYTF. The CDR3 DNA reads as TGTGCCACCAGTGACTCCGGGACGGCCTATGGCTACACCTTC.

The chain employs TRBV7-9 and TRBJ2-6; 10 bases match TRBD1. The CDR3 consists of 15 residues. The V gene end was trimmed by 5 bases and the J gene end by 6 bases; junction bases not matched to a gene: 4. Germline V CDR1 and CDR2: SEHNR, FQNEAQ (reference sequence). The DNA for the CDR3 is TGTGCCAGCAGCACGGGACAGGGGAAGGCCAACGTCCTGACTTTC. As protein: CASSTGQGKANVLTF.

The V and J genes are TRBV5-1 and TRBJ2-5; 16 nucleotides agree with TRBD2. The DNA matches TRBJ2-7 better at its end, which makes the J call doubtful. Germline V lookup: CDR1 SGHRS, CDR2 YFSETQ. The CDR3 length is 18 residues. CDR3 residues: CASSSGTSGRADLYEQYF. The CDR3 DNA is TGCGCCAGCAGCTCAGGGACTAGCGGGAGGGCCGATCTCTACGAGCAGTACTTC.

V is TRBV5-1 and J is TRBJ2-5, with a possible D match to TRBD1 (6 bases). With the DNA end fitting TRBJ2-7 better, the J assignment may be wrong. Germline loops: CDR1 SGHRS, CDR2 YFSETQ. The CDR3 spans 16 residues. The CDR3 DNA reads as TGCGCCAGCAGCCCAGGGGCATCGAGGTATACGGACGAGCAGTACTTC. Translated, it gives CASSPGASRYTDEQYF.

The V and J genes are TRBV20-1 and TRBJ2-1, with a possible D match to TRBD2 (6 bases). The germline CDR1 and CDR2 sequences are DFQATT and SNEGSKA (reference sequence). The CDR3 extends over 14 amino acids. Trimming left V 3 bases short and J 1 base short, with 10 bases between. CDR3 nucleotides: TGCAGTGCTAGCTGGCGGGGTTCCTACAATGAGCAGTTCTTC. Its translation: CSASWRGSYNEQFF.

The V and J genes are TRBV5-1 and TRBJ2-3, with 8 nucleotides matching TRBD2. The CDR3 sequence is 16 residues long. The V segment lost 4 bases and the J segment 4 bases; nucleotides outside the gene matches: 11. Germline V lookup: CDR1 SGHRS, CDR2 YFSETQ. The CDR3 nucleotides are TGCGCCAGCAGCCCCCCTTTAGCGGGACATGCAGATACGCAGTATTTT. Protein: CASSPPLAGHADTQYF.

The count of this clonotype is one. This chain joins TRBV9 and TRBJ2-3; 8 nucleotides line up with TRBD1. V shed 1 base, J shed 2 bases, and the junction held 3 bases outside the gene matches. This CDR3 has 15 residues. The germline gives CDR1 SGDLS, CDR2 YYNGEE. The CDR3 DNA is TGTGCCAGCAGCGTAACAGGGGGAACCACAGATACGCAGTATTTT. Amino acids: CASSVTGGTTDTQYF.

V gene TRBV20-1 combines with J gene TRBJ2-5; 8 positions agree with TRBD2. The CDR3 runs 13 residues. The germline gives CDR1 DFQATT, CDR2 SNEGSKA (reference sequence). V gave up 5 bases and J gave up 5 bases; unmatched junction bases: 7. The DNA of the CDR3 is TGCAGTGCTGCCCACGGGAGGGACGAGACCCAGTACTTC. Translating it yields CSAAHGRDETQYF.

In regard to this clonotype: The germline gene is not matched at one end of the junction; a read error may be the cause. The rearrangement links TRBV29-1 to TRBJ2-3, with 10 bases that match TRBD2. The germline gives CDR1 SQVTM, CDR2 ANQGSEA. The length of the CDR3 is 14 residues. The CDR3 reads CSVASGGATDAQYF. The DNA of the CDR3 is TGCAGCGTCGCTAGCGGGGGAGCAACAGATGCGCAGTATTTT.

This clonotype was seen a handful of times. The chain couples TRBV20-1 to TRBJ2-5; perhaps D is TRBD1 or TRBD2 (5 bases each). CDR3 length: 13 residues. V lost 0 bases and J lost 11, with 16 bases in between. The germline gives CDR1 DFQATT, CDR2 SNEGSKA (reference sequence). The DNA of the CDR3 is TGCAGTGCTAGAGATGTCCTATTGGGGGAGCAGTACTTC. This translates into CSARDVLLGEQYF.

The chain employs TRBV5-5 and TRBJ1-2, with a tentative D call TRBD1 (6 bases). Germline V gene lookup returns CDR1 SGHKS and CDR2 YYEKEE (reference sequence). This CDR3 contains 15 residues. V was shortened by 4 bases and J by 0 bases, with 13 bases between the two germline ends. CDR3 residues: CASSEGQSANYGYTF. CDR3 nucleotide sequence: TGTGCCAGCAGCGAAGGACAGAGCGCTAACTATGGCTACACCTTC.

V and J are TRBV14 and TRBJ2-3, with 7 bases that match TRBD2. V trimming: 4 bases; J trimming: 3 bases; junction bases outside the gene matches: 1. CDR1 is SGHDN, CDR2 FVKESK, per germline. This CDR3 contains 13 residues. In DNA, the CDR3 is TGTGCCAGCAGCCGGGAGGGGACAGATACGCAGTATTTT. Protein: CASSREGTDTQYF. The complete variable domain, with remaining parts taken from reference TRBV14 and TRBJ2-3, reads EAGVTQFPSHSVIEKGQTVTLRCDPISGHDNLYWYRRVMGKEIKFLLHFVKESKQDESGMPNNRFLAERTGGTYSTLKVQPAELEDSGVYFCASSREGTDTQYFGPGTRLTVL.

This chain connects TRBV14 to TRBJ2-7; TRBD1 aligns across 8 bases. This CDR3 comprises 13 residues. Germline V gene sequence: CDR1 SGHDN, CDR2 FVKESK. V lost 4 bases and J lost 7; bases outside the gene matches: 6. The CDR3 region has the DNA TGTGCCAGCAGCCTGGACAGGGTGTTGGAGCAGTACTTC. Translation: CASSLDRVLEQYF.

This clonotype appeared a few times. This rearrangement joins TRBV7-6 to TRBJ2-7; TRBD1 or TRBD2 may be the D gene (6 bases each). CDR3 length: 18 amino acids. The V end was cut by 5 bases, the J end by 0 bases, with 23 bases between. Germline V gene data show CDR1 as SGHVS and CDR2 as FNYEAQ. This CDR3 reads CASSKGGRGSANSYEQYF. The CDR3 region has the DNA TGTGCCAGCAGCAAGGGGGGTAGGGGTAGCGCGAACTCCTACGAGCAGTACTTC.

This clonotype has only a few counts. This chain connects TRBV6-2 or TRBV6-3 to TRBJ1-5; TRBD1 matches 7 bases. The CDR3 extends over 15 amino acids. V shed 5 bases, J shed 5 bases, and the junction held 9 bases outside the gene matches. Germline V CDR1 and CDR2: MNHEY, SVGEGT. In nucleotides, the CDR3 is TGTGCCAGCAGTACCGGACAGGTCTCTCATCAGCCCCAGCATTTT. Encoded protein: CASSTGQVSHQPQHF.

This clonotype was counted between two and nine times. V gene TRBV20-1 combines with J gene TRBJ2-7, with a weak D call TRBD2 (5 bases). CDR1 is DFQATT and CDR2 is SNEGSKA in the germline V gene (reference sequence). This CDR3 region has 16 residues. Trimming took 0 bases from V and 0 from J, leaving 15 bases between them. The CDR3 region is CSARDLRTGSSYEQYF. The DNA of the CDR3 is TGCAGTGCTAGAGATCTCCGGACTGGATCCTCCTACGAGCAGTACTTC.

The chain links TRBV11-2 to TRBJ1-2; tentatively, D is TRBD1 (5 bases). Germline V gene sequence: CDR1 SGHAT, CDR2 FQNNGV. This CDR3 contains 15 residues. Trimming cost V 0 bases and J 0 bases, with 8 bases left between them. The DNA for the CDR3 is TGTGCCAGCAGCTTAGAACACAGGCCTAACTATGGCTACACCTTC. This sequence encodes CASSLEHRPNYGYTF. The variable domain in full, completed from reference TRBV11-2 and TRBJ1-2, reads EAGVAQSPRYKIIEKRQSVAFWCNPISGHATLYWYQQILGQGPKLLIQFQNNGVVDDSQLPKDRFSAERLKGVDSTLKIQPAKLEDSAVYLCASSLEHRPNYGYTFGSGTRLTVV.